This record looks at one TCR beta chain sequence and its context. Antigen specificity is unknown. Germline loops: CDR1 SGHNT, CDR2 YYREEE (reference sequence). The CDR3 has 15 residues. V gave up 2 bases and J gave up 1 base, with 10 bases separating them. The data derive from a study of cytomegalovirus exposure and HLA in healthy donors. Findings and limits, study-wide: In vitro testing confirmed three CMV-associated chains as specific for CMV antigens.

TCRdb's table, derived via immunoSEQ multiplex PCR, lists solely in-frame clones and lacks some. The sample gives approximately 76,000 clones, roughly 95% of which show up once; approximately 3.6% is in the top ten. This TCR was sampled from a woman aged 18-30 years in good health and CMV-seropositive. The sequenced sample consisted of PBMCs. The genes are TRBV5-4 and TRBJ2-1; no firm D call. The CDR3 sequence: CASSLEPSSYNEQFF. Here the CDR3 DNA reads TGTGCCAGCAGCTTAGAACCTAGTTCCTACAATGAGCAGTTCTTC.